This TCR beta chain was sequenced in a study of shared clonotypes between healthy human individuals. CDR1 and CDR2 from the germline V gene are SNHLY and FYNNEI. The CDR3 is made up of 14 amino acids. Between the trimmed V and J ends, which lost 4 bases and 1 base, there was a span of 10 bases. This table comes from immunoSEQ multiplex PCR, and its TCRdb copy is limited to in-frame clones, with some not included. The sample gives around 1.1 million clones, approximately 80% of which show up once; 0.6% to 0.7% is in the top ten. This clonotype was sampled from a man aged 18 to 29 in good health. Some clones in this sample may be carry-over from other donors' samples. Sequenced input: memory CD4+ T cells from PBMCs. This sample's subset: CD45RA-negative fraction. V usage is TRBV2 and J usage is TRBJ1-1, with a possible D match to TRBD1 (6 bases). The CDR3 loop reads CASSAAGANTEAFF. The CDR3 DNA is TGTGCCAGCAGTGCGGCAGGGGCGAACACTGAAGCTTTCTTT. The whole variable domain, filled in from reference TRBV2 and TRBJ1-1, reads EPEVTQTPSHQVTQMGQEVILRCVPISNHLYFYWYRQILGQKVEFLVSFYNNEISEKSEIFDDQFSVERPDGSNFTLKIRSTKLEDSAMYFCASSAAGANTEAFFGQGTRLTVV.